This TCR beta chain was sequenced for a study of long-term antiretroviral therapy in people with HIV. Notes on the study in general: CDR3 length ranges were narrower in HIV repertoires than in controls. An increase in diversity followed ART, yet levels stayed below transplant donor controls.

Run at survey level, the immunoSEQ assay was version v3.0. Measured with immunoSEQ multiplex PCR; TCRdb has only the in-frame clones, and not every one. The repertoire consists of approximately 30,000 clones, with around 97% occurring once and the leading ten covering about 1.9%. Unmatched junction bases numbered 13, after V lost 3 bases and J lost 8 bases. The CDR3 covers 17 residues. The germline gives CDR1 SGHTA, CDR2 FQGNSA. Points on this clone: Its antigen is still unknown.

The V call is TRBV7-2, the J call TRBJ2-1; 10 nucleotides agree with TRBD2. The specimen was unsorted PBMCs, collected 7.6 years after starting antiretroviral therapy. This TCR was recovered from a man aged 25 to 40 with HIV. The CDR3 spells CASSLGWTSGGDDEQFF. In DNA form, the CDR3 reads TGTGCCAGCAGCTTGGGATGGACTAGCGGAGGGGACGATGAGCAGTTCTTC.